This T cell receptor (beta chain) was identified during a study of T-cell reconstitution after alpha-beta-depleted transplantation in children. Looked up from germline, CDR1 is SGHTA and CDR2 is FQGNSA. The CDR3 has 14 residues. General study points: Expanded graft clones numbering several hundred reportedly gave rise to alpha-beta T cells about two months after transplant.

About this clonotype itself: Its target is unknown. A read error may be the cause here, since a much bigger clone is one base away.

The TCRbeta library was prepared with unique molecular identifiers. TCRdb recomputed calls from the PCR reads with MiXCR, one row per CDR3 protein. Seen here are about 460,000 distinct CDR3 sequences, more than 9% observed once, and the top ten hold just over 2%. V and J are TRBV7-2 and TRBJ2-7, with D possibly being TRBD2 (6 bases). This sequence originates from a child aged 2 to 10 with inherited bone marrow failure, due to receive a stem cell transplant. The material was PBMCs, obtained before TCRalphabeta/CD19-depleted stem cell transplant. Here the CDR3 DNA reads TGTGCCAGCAGCTTAGGCGGGGTTCCCTACGAGCGGTACTTC. Translating it yields CASSLGGVPYERYF.